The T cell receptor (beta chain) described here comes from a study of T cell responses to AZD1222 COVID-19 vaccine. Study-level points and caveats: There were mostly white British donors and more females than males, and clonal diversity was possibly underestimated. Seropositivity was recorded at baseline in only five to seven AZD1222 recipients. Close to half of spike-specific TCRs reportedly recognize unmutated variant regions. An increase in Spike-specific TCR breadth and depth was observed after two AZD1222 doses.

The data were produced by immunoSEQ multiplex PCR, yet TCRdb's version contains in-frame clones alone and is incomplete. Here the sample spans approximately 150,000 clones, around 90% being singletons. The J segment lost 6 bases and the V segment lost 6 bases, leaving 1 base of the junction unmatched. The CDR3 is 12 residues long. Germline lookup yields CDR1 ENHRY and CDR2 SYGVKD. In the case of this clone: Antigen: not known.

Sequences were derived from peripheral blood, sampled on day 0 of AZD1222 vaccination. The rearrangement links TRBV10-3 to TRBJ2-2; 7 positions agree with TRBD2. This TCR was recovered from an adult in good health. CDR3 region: CAISRGAGELFF. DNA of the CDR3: TGTGCCATCAGCCGGGGGGCCGGGGAGCTGTTTTTT.